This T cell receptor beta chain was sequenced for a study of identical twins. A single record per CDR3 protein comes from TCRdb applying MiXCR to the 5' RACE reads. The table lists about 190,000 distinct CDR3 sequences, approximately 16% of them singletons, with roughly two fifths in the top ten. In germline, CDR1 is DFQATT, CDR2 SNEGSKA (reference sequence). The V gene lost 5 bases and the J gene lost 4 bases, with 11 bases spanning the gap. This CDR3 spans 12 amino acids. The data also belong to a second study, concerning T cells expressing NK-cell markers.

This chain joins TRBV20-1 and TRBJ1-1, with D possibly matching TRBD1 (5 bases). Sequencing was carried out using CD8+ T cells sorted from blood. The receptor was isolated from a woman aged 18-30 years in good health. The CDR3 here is CSARRAGTEAFF. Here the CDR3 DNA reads TGCAGTGCTCGCAGGGCTGGCACTGAAGCTTTCTTT.